This TCR beta chain is drawn from a study of response to subunit inactivated influenza vaccine. This clonotype was seen once. Its antigen is still unknown. MiXCR was run by TCRdb on the RT-PCR reads, yielding one entry per CDR3 protein. The profile shows under 850,000 distinct CDR3 sequences, around 20% of them singletons. Study outcomes and limitations: New T cells are recruited in small numbers by each seasonal influenza vaccination, according to the authors' suggestion.

Trimming removed 2 bases from V and 0 bases from J; junction bases left unmatched: 7. CDR1 and CDR2 from the germline V gene are SGHTA and FQGNSA. CDR3 size: 17 residues. This material consisted of PBMCs from blood, taken 5 to 6 days after vaccination. This receptor was obtained from a man aged 50 to 59 who received an inactivated influenza vaccine. The chain recombines TRBV7-2 with TRBJ2-3, with 8 bases fitting TRBD2. The DNA of the CDR3 is TGTGCCAGCAGCTTACGCAGCGGGGGCCTTAGCACAGATACGCAGTATTTT. Amino acid sequence: CASSLRSGGLSTDTQYF. Combining the CDR3 with reference TRBV7-2 and TRBJ2-3 gives the whole variable domain GAGVSQSPSNKVTEKGKDVELRCDPISGHTALYWYRQSLGQGLEFLIYFQGNSAPDKSGLPSDRFSAERTGGSVSTLTIQRTQQEDSAVYLCASSLRSGGLSTDTQYFGPGTRLTVL.